The sequence of this T cell receptor beta chain was determined in a study of PD-1 and CTLA-4 blockade in melanoma. Using immunoSEQ multiplex PCR, the repertoire was profiled, and TCRdb retains in-frame clones only, with some absent. This sample has 25,000 to 35,000 clones, with roughly 90% found just once. The CDR3 length is 17 residues. Looked up from germline, CDR1 is MNHNS and CDR2 is SASEGT. V lost 6 bases and J lost 4, with 24 bases in between. The chain couples TRBV6-1 to TRBJ1-2; D is undetermined. This receptor was identified in a human donor with melanoma. Sequencing was performed on CD8+ T cells from peripheral blood, taken from a patient given anti-PD-1 treatment. As DNA, the CDR3 is TGTGCCAGCAGCGAATTGACTTGGCCACCACCAATCTATGGCTACACCTTC. Translated, it gives CASSELTWPPPIYGYTF.